This T cell receptor beta chain comes out of a study of blood T cell repertoires in COVID-19. Assignment of participants to cohorts was predicated upon participant-reported clinical history. Source study methods: For nucleated cells, counts were estimated from reference gene primer amplification. Some clones are missing from TCRdb's copy, which holds only in-frame ones; the method was immunoSEQ multiplex PCR. V and J calls and clone size are copied from that table; D and trimming were computed from the DNA. The table records roughly 130,000 clones, approximately 81% of them present only once. V gave up 1 base and J gave up 6 bases, with 16 bases separating them. CDR3 length: 16 amino acids. Germline CDR1 and CDR2: LGHNA and YNFKEQ.

The origin of this receptor is a man in his forties or fifties with acute COVID-19. Source material: PBMCs or T cells enriched from blood (not recorded which). The rearrangement links TRBV4-2 to TRBJ1-5; D call uncertain. The CDR3 protein is CASSQVFGGEGQPQHF. The CDR3 nucleotides read TGTGCCAGCAGCCAAGTCTTTGGAGGAGAAGGTCAGCCCCAGCATTTT.